The 12 T cell receptor beta chains listed next were all sequenced from one sample in a study of blood T cell repertoires in COVID-19. Sequencing used immunoSEQ multiplex PCR; TCRdb keeps in-frame clones, though not all of them. The sample records some 77,000 clones, roughly 89% being singletons. The sequencing sample was made of peripheral blood. Receptors were obtained from a woman aged 80 or over with active or convalescent COVID-19.

The J gene is TRBJ1-1, the V gene TRBV12-3 or TRBV12-4; no clear D. Trimming cost V 5 bases and J 5 bases, with 6 bases left between them. The CDR3 is 11 residues long. The CDR3 DNA reads as TGTGCCAGCAGTCCCCAAACTGAAGCTTTCTTT. Its protein is CASSPQTEAFF.

J is TRBJ1-5 and V is TRBV6-2 or TRBV6-3, with TRBD1 matching 7 bases. CDR3 length: 14 amino acids. Unmatched junction bases numbered 5, after V lost 6 bases and J lost 3 bases. The germline V gene has CDR1 MNHEY and CDR2 SVGEGT. This CDR3 reads CASSDRALNQPQHF. In DNA form, the CDR3 reads TGTGCCAGCAGCGACAGGGCCCTCAATCAGCCCCAGCATTTT.

V is TRBV7-3 and J is TRBJ2-1, with a weak D call TRBD2 (5 bases). There are 13 residues in the CDR3. Germline V gene sequence: CDR1 SGHTA, CDR2 FQGTGA. V lost 4 bases and J 5 bases, leaving 9 bases between the germline ends. The CDR3 bases are TGTGCCAGCAGCTCAACTAGAGACAATGAGCAGTTCTTC. Translating gives CASSSTRDNEQFF.

The V call is TRBV5-4, the J call TRBJ2-6; possible D gene TRBD2, 7 bases. V dropped 4 bases and J dropped 0 bases, with 11 bases sitting between them. The germline V gene encodes CDR1 SGHNT and CDR2 YYREEE (reference sequence). The CDR3 extends over 16 amino acids. The CDR3 protein is CASSLGGGSGANVLTF. Here the CDR3 DNA reads TGTGCCAGCAGCCTAGGGGGGGGCTCTGGGGCCAACGTCCTGACTTTC. The full variable domain, rest sourced from reference TRBV5-4 and TRBJ2-6, is ETGVTQSPTHLIKTRGQQVTLRCSSQSGHNTVSWYQQALGQGPQFIFQYYREEENGRGNFPPRFSGLQFPNYSSELNVNALELDDSALYLCASSLGGGSGANVLTFGAGSRLTVL.

The chain links TRBV9 to TRBJ1-2; TRBD1 might be the D (6 bases). This CDR3 region has 14 residues. V lost 3 bases and J lost 4, with 13 bases in between. The V gene's germline CDR1 is SGDLS and CDR2 YYNGEE. CDR3 protein: CASSAGTSIYGYTF. CDR3 coding DNA: TGTGCCAGCAGCGCCGGGACAAGTATCTATGGCTACACCTTC. Variable domain in full (rest from reference TRBV9 and TRBJ1-2): DSGVTQTPKHLITATGQRVTLRCSPRSGDLSVYWYQQSLDQGLQFLIQYYNGEERAKGNILERFSAQQFPDLHSELNLSSLELGDSALYFCASSAGTSIYGYTFGSGTRLTVV.

V usage is TRBV4-3 and J usage is TRBJ1-4, with 10 bases identical to TRBD1. The germline V gene encodes CDR1 LGHNA and CDR2 YSLEER. This CDR3 comprises 15 residues. V lost 2 bases, J lost 8 bases, and 5 bases stayed unmatched. CDR3 bases: TGCGCCAGCAGCCAACTCGACAGGGGGCGGGAAAAACTGTTTTTT. Translated: CASSQLDRGREKLFF.

V usage is TRBV2 and J usage is TRBJ2-1; 8 nucleotides line up with TRBD1. CDR1 SNHLY and CDR2 FYNNEI come from the germline V gene. V lost 2 bases, J lost 7 bases, and 4 bases stayed unmatched. There are 14 residues in the CDR3. CDR3 nucleotide sequence: TGTGCCAGCAGTGAACAGGGGGCGAGGAATGAGCAGTTCTTC. Protein: CASSEQGARNEQFF.

CDR3 in amino acids: CASSNTGQNQETQYF. CDR3 bases: TGTGCCAGCAGCAACACCGGACAGAACCAAGAGACCCAGTACTTC. This chain connects TRBV11-2 to TRBJ2-5; D is perhaps TRBD1 (6 bases). Germline CDR1 reads SGHAT; CDR2 reads FQNNGV. V was shortened by 5 bases and J by 0 bases, with 13 bases between the two germline ends. The CDR3 runs 15 residues.

V and J are TRBV18 and TRBJ1-2, with 9 bases aligning to TRBD1. The germline V gene encodes CDR1 KGHSH and CDR2 LQKENI. V lost 3 bases to trimming and J lost 2 bases; unmatched junction nucleotides: 4. CDR3 length: 15 amino acids. In DNA form, the CDR3 reads TGTGCCAGCTCACCCTCGGGACAGGGCAACTATGGCTACACCTTC. It yields the protein CASSPSGQGNYGYTF.

V usage is TRBV27 and J usage is TRBJ1-5; TRBD1 aligns across 8 bases. Germline V gene data show CDR1 as MNHEY and CDR2 as SMNVEV (reference sequence). J was trimmed by 2 bases and V by 1 base; bases with no gene match: 10. The CDR3 length is 18 residues. The chain's CDR3 is CASSLWYGQGDRNQPQHF. The CDR3 nucleotides read TGTGCCAGCAGTTTATGGTATGGACAGGGAGATCGCAATCAGCCCCAGCATTTT.

This chain uses TRBV3-1 (or the pseudogene TRBV3-2) with TRBJ2-3, with 11 positions matching TRBD2. CDR3 length: 19 amino acids. The germline gives CDR1 LGHDT, CDR2 YNNKEL (reference sequence). Trimming took 4 bases from V and 6 from J; bases not matched to a gene: 18. CDR3 in amino acids: CASSPRGGTSGAARDTQYF. The CDR3 DNA is TGTGCCAGCAGCCCAAGGGGTGGGACTAGCGGAGCAGCGCGGGATACGCAGTATTTT.

The chain uses TRBV28 and TRBJ2-5; 9 nucleotides match TRBD1. This CDR3 is 13 amino acids long. The germline CDR1 and CDR2 sequences are MDHEN and SYDVKM. The ends lost 6 bases at V and 2 bases at J; junction bases unmatched: 1. The CDR3 DNA reads TGTGCCAGCAGGGGACAGGGACAAGAGACCCAGTACTTC. The encoded protein is CASRGQGQETQYF.